This T cell receptor (beta chain) is from a study of CD8+ T cells in alopecia areata. The study's findings and limits: Clonality in lesional scalp, especially alopecia totalis/universalis, exceeded that of normal scalp. Patients displayed less clarity in TCR sharing than mice, a finding possibly related to HLA.

Germline V gene lookup returns CDR1 GTSNPN and CDR2 SVGIG (reference sequence). Trimming took off 7 bases at V and 1 base at J, with 13 bases between the two ends. The length of the CDR3 is 13 residues. For this clone: The target antigen is unknown.

After isolation, RNA underwent reverse transcription to generate cDNA as the sequencing template. The data were produced by immunoSEQ multiplex PCR, yet TCRdb's version contains in-frame clones alone and is incomplete. The sample has approximately 180,000 clones; over 50% are singletons. The investigators collected lesional scalp punch biopsies and peripheral blood from alopecia areata patients. The sample consisted of CD4+ T cells sorted from blood, taken at week 0. The TCR originated in a human donor with alopecia areata. The chain uses TRBV30 and TRBJ1-1; a possible D gene is TRBD1 (5 bases). The CDR3 DNA sequence: TGTGCCTCCCGGCGGGGGTCGAACACTGAAGCTTTCTTT. Translation gives CASRRGSNTEAFF.